The T cell receptor (beta chain) described here comes from a study of graft-versus-host responses after intestinal transplantation (dated by TCRdb to the early 2020s). About the study as a whole: The transplants that recipients received were multivisceral, liver-intestinal, or isolated intestinal. Every recipient was given anti-thymocyte globulin induction, followed by approximately three years of maintenance tacrolimus and steroids. After intestinal transplantation, graft-versus-host and host-versus-graft alloreactive T cell clones in the graft, circulation and bone marrow were tracked using bulk TCR-beta CDR3 sequencing. Alloreactive clones were identified by sequencing pre-transplant mixed lymphocyte reaction products and comparing them with unstimulated pre-transplant donor and recipient T cells. A cohort of about two dozen intestinal transplant recipients, including one retransplant, was enrolled, and 3 patients lacking pretransplant specimens were excluded. Donor T cell macrochimerism was defined as a peak of at least 4% donor T cells among recipient peripheral blood mononuclear cells. Rather than going through the commercial service, samples from a few later patients were sequenced in-house on an Illumina MiSeq and processed with MiXCR. On the study overall, not on this receptor specifically: High GvH to HvG T cell clonal ratios were observed in the allografts of patients with donor T cell macrochimerism. The conclusions were limited by the relatively low number and heterogeneity of the intestinal transplant patients. Early after transplant, peak levels of circulating GvH clones were associated with declines in HvG clones. GvH clones were detected in recipient bone marrow, and some of these GvH clones were observed earlier in ileal mucosa or blood, consistent with an intestinal mucosal origin.

Library prep was done by the immunoSEQ multiplex PCR assay. In most patients, genomic DNA was isolated using the Qiagen DNeasy Blood and Tissue Kit and sent frozen to Adaptive Biotechnologies for TCR sequencing. For most patients, high-throughput TCR-beta CDR3 sequencing of genomic DNA was performed by Adaptive Biotechnologies. The paper's processing steps were these. TCR sequencing data were retrieved from Adaptive's ImmunoSEQ software for 15 to 20 patients, whereas a few other patients were processed with MiXCR and VDJtools. To correct CD4 versus CD8 sorting errors, any sequence found in both subsets at a frequency ratio below 5:1 was removed. Because the origin of CDR3 nucleotide sequences shared between donor and recipient could not be assigned, those sequences were removed. To count as alloreactive, a clone needed at least 2-fold expansion over unstimulated cells and a minimum CFSE-low frequency of 0.002% (template counts) or 0.001% (read counts). Clones detected in sequenced pre-transplant spleen, lymph node, or MLR CFSE-low populations of the donor or recipient were defined as mappable. The cumulative frequency of alloreactive clones was calculated as a percentage of all sequences, weighted by copy number. TCRdb mirrors the immuneACCESS table, restricted to in-frame sequences. Some clones are absent from its copies; in checked studies, under half trace to an unresolved V gene, and the reason for the others is unknown. D and trimming were read from the DNA, whereas the V and J calls and clone size are those reported in that table. The sample table shows some 22,000 clones, and approximately 40% are seen once. Over 1.5% of the sample is taken by the ten largest.

The time point label here, explained by the study, means: cells obtained before transplantation from donor or recipient. In mixed lymphocyte reactions, 200,000 CFSE-labeled pre-transplant responders were plated with 200,000 irradiated violet-dye-labeled stimulators and cultured for around six days. Proliferating CD3+CD4+CFSE-low and CD3+CD8+CFSE-low responder cells were FACS-sorted on a BD Influx sorter after the mixed lymphocyte reaction. A remark on this clone: One base away there is no much larger clone; base qualities are not given.

The CDR3 measures 14 amino acids from cysteine to phenylalanine. The entry retains the CDR3 DNA only, 42 bases that are in frame from base 1. According to the germline V gene, CDR1 reads ENHRY and CDR2 reads SYGVKD. Between the V and J ends, shortened by 4 bases and 0 bases respectively, the junction contains 7 bases. The chain links TRBV10-3 with TRBJ1-5, with the D gene not confidently named. The specimen was alloreactive CD8+ T cells from a mixed lymphocyte reaction culture, collected before intestinal transplant. The cell subset or site label, as the study defines it: CFSE-low proliferating T cells sorted from approximately 6-day pre-transplant mixed lymphocyte reaction (GvH or HvG direction). This receptor was taken from a human patient who received an intestinal transplant. DNA sequence: TGTGCCATCAGTGTGGTGAATAGCAATCAGCCCCAGCATTTT. Its product reads: CAISVVNSNQPQHF.